These T cell receptor beta chains were read from a single sample in a study of CD8 T cells in ankylosing spondylitis. Each CDR3 protein gets one entry after TCRdb re-called the 5' RACE reads with MiXCR. The sample has 300,000 to 400,000 distinct CDR3 sequences; around a tenth are singletons. The sample consisted of blood, either unsorted or a sorted T cell fraction (not recorded which). These receptors were taken from a female donor with ankylosing spondylitis or in good health (not recorded which). The CDR3 runs from the conserved cysteine through the conserved F or W. The order of the fields is D gene, J gene, V gene, clone size, CDR3 DNA, CDR3 protein. The D gene is left open where the match is weak. Only some rows state a clone size, as once, few, many or a class for expanded clones.

D: NA; J: TRBJ1-4; V: TRBV7-9; size: many; DNA: TGTGCCAGCAGCCAAAGACAGTCAGGGGAAAAACTGTTTTTT; CDR3: CASSQRQSGEKLFF
D: TRBD2; J: TRBJ2-7; V: TRBV5-1; size: NA; DNA: TGCGCCAGCAGCCCCCCCGCTAGCGGGAGTAATGAGCAGTACTTC; CDR3: CASSPPASGSNEQYF
D: NA; J: TRBJ2-5; V: TRBV7-2; size: few; DNA: TGTGCCAGCAGCTTAGTCCTAGGGCAGACCCAGTACTTC; CDR3: CASSLVLGQTQYF
D: NA; J: TRBJ2-1; V: TRBV19; size: NA; DNA: TGTGCCAGTAGTATTCGGGCTGGCGGAACCTACAATGAGCAGTTCTTC; CDR3: CASSIRAGGTYNEQFF
D: NA; J: TRBJ2-5; V: TRBV20-1; size: many; DNA: TGCAGCCTGGCTGGGGGCAAAGAGACCCAGTACTTC; CDR3: CSLAGGKETQYF
D: NA; J: TRBJ2-1; V: TRBV27; size: few; DNA: TGTGCCAGCAGCAGACTATCCAACTACAATGAGCAGTTCTTC; CDR3: CASSRLSNYNEQFF
D: NA; J: TRBJ1-3; V: TRBV7-2; size: many; DNA: TGTGCCAGCAGCTCCGTTCAGTTCTCTGGAAACACCATATATTTT; CDR3: CASSSVQFSGNTIYF
D: TRBD1; J: TRBJ1-5; V: TRBV28; size: NA; DNA: TGTGCCAGCAGCCGGGACAGGCCGAATCAGCCCCAGCATTTT; CDR3: CASSRDRPNQPQHF
D: NA; J: TRBJ2-5; V: TRBV12-3/TRBV12-4; size: many; DNA: TGTGCCAGCAGTTTTGAGCGGAAGACCCAGTACTTC; CDR3: CASSFERKTQYF
D: TRBD1; J: TRBJ2-3; V: TRBV4-1; size: many; DNA: TGCGCCAGCAGCCACAGGGACAGGAGCACAGATACGCAGTATTTT; CDR3: CASSHRDRSTDTQYF
D: NA; J: TRBJ2-7; V: TRBV29-1; size: many; DNA: TGCAGCCAAAGGGGCGAGCAGTACTTC; CDR3: CSQRGEQYF
D: TRBD1; J: TRBJ2-1; V: TRBV29-1; size: many; DNA: TGCAGCGTTGTAGGGGACATGGGACAGGCAAGCTCCTACAATGAGCAGTTCTTC; CDR3: CSVVGDMGQASSYNEQFF
D: NA; J: TRBJ2-3; V: TRBV15; size: NA; DNA: TGTGCCACCAGCAGCCATCAGGGGACGCAGTATTTT; CDR3: CATSSHQGTQYF
D: TRBD1; J: TRBJ1-2; V: TRBV5-1; size: NA; DNA: TGCGCCAGCAGCTTACTAGGACAGGGGGCTTCCTATGGCTACACCTTC; CDR3: CASSLLGQGASYGYTF
D: TRBD2; J: TRBJ2-3; V: TRBV4-2; size: many; DNA: TGTGCCAGCAGCCAAGATGGAGGACTAGCGGGGGCCGATACGCAGTATTTT; CDR3: CASSQDGGLAGADTQYF
D: TRBD2; J: TRBJ2-3; V: TRBV18; size: many; DNA: TGTGCCAGCTCACCACGTCCCGGGGGGGCAGGCACAGATACGCAGTATTTT; CDR3: CASSPRPGGAGTDTQYF
D: NA; J: TRBJ1-3; V: TRBV29-1; size: NA; DNA: TGCTCAGCGCGCCATAATCGAAACACCATATATTTT; CDR3: CSARHNRNTIYF
D: TRBD2; J: TRBJ2-1; V: TRBV19; size: few; DNA: TGTGCCAGTAGTTTTCAGCGGGAGGGACAGTTCTTC; CDR3: CASSFQREGQFF
D: NA; J: TRBJ1-6; V: TRBV3-1; size: NA; DNA: TGTGCCAGCAGCCAACTCTCGTCGGGCAATTCACCCCTCCACTTT; CDR3: CASSQLSSGNSPLHF
D: NA; J: TRBJ2-2; V: TRBV5-1; size: many; DNA: TGCGCCAGCAGCTTGAACGGGGGCACCGGGGAGCTGTTTTTT; CDR3: CASSLNGGTGELFF
D: TRBD2; J: TRBJ2-1; V: TRBV30; size: many; DNA: TGTGCCTGCTCCATGACTAGCGGGAGGGCTTATGAGCAGTTCTTC; CDR3: CACSMTSGRAYEQFF
D: NA; J: TRBJ2-3; V: TRBV20-1; size: many; DNA: TGCAGTGCTAGTCCTCCGGGAGTCGCAGATACGCAGTATTTT; CDR3: CSASPPGVADTQYF
D: NA; J: TRBJ2-1; V: TRBV27; size: NA; DNA: TGTGCCAGCAGTTTGAACAGGGGGGGGGGTGAGCAGTTCTTC; CDR3: CASSLNRGGGEQFF
D: NA; J: TRBJ2-5; V: TRBV20-1; size: many; DNA: TGCAGTGCTATCTCCTCGCGGACCCAAGAGACCCAGTACTTC; CDR3: CSAISSRTQETQYF
D: TRBD1; J: TRBJ2-5; V: TRBV24-1; size: many; DNA: TGTGCCACCAGTGATTCCAGGACAGGCATGGAGACCCAGTACTTC; CDR3: CATSDSRTGMETQYF
D: NA; J: TRBJ1-1; V: TRBV7-2; size: NA; DNA: TGTGCCAGCACCCCCCGGCGAGGGAACACTGAAGCTTTCTTT; CDR3: CASTPRRGNTEAFF
D: TRBD1; J: TRBJ2-1; V: TRBV4-2; size: NA; DNA: TGTGCCAGCAGCCCTAGGGACAGAAGCGTCGGGGAGCAGTTCTTC; CDR3: CASSPRDRSVGEQFF
D: NA; J: TRBJ2-6; V: TRBV5-1; size: NA; DNA: TGCGCCAGCAGCCCATCAAGAAACACTGGGGCCAACGTCCTGACTTTC; CDR3: CASSPSRNTGANVLTF
D: NA; J: TRBJ2-5; V: TRBV5-6; size: NA; DNA: TGTGCCAGCAGCTTGCTCGAGGAAGTTGGGGAGACCCAGTACTTC; CDR3: CASSLLEEVGETQYF
D: NA; J: TRBJ1-6; V: TRBV28; size: many; DNA: TGTGCCAGCAGGACAGCCAATCGCCCCCTCCACTTT; CDR3: CASRTANRPLHF
D: NA; J: TRBJ2-1; V: TRBV15; size: many; DNA: TGTGCCACCAGCCCATCGGGACCTCTGTACAATGAGCAGTTCTTC; CDR3: CATSPSGPLYNEQFF
D: TRBD2; J: TRBJ2-1; V: TRBV4-2; size: many; DNA: TGTGCCAGCAGTCCGACTAGCCACTCCTACAATGAGCAGTTCTTC; CDR3: CASSPTSHSYNEQFF
D: TRBD1; J: TRBJ1-5; V: TRBV19; size: NA; DNA: TGTGCCACAGCACAACTAGCCCCCGGGACAGGTGTTGGGCCCCAGCATTTT; CDR3: CATAQLAPGTGVGPQHF
D: NA; J: TRBJ1-3; V: TRBV6-5; size: NA; DNA: TGTGCCAGCAGTTACCACATACGGGGGACCTTCGGTGCTGGAAACACCATATATTTT; CDR3: CASSYHIRGTFGAGNTIYF
D: NA; J: TRBJ2-2; V: TRBV12-3/TRBV12-4; size: many; DNA: TGTGCCAGCCAGGACACGAACACCGGGGAGCTGTTTTTT; CDR3: CASQDTNTGELFF
D: NA; J: TRBJ2-7; V: TRBV20-1; size: few; DNA: TGCAGTGCTAGACCTCCCCGGGGTCAGGGGGGAGTGGGCGAGCAGTACTTC; CDR3: CSARPPRGQGGVGEQYF
D: TRBD1; J: TRBJ2-2; V: TRBV29-1; size: many; DNA: TGCAGCGTGACAGGGGCGGGGACCGGGGAGCTGTTTTTT; CDR3: CSVTGAGTGELFF
D: TRBD2; J: TRBJ2-1; V: TRBV20-1; size: few; DNA: TGCAGTGCTAGAGTTCTAGCGGGAGAATCGGGCAATGAGCAGTTCTTC; CDR3: CSARVLAGESGNEQFF
D: NA; J: TRBJ2-5; V: TRBV5-1; size: many; DNA: TGCGCCAGCAGCTTGGAAGGTGGAGGCAGGATGGAGACCCAGTACTTC; CDR3: CASSLEGGGRMETQYF
D: TRBD1; J: TRBJ2-5; V: TRBV11-2; size: many; DNA: TGTGCCAGCAGCTTAGATACAGGGGCTCAAGAGACCCAGTACTTC; CDR3: CASSLDTGAQETQYF
D: NA; J: TRBJ2-5; V: TRBV11-2; size: many; DNA: TGTGCCAGCAGCCCCCCGGGACTCTTAGAGACCCAGTACTTC; CDR3: CASSPPGLLETQYF
D: NA; J: TRBJ2-1; V: TRBV20-1; size: few; DNA: TGCAGTGCTCAACAGCCTTACAATGAGCAGTTCTTC; CDR3: CSAQQPYNEQFF
D: TRBD2; J: TRBJ2-1; V: TRBV4-3; size: many; DNA: TGCGCCAGCAGCCAAGGGAGCGGGAGTATGAATGAGCAGTTCTTC; CDR3: CASSQGSGSMNEQFF
D: NA; J: TRBJ1-1; V: TRBV3-1; size: NA; DNA: TGTGCCAGCAGCCAAGTAGGACAAATGAACACTGAAGCTTTCTTT; CDR3: CASSQVGQMNTEAFF
D: TRBD1; J: TRBJ2-6; V: TRBV18; size: NA; DNA: TGTGCCAGCTCACCGGGACAGGGGGCTGGTGGGGCCAACGTCCTGACTTTC; CDR3: CASSPGQGAGGANVLTF